The 32 T cell receptor beta chains below were found in one sample sequenced in a study of vaccination and CD4 T cells after COVID-19. No antigen has been identified for these receptors. Treatment meaning: roughly ten-day PBMC culture with coronavirus spike peptide pools or control peptides (ViraFEST assay). Pre-COVID-19 pandemic sampling (2011-2018) yielded the unexposed donor's CD4+ T cells. Cultured CD4+ T cell DNA was sequenced using the Oncomine TCR Beta short-read assay. One entry per CDR3 protein, called by TCRdb with MiXCR from the PCR reads. Of 2,000 to 3,000 distinct CDR3 sequences listed, 35% to 45% were seen once; the top ten hold around 84%. Sequencing used CD4+ T cells from blood, cultured in vitro. These receptors originate from a human donor in good health.

This chain connects TRBV7-2 to TRBJ2-2, with D possibly being TRBD1 (6 bases). This CDR3 is built from 15 residues. In germline, CDR1 is SGHTA, CDR2 FQGNSA. V was trimmed by 5 bases and J by 0 bases, leaving 10 bases between them. The CDR3 sequence: CASSLRGSNTGELFF. CDR3 DNA: TGTGCCAGCAGCCTCAGGGGATCGAACACCGGGGAGCTGTTTTTT.

The V call is TRBV18, the J call TRBJ1-5; D is ambiguous. Trimming pared 2 bases from V and 6 bases from J, leaving 8 bases between. CDR1 KGHSH and CDR2 LQKENI come from the germline V gene. This CDR3 has 13 residues. The CDR3 loop is CASSPKSSQPQHF. The CDR3 DNA follows: TGTGCCAGCTCACCAAAATCCAGTCAGCCCCAGCATTTT.

The chain combines TRBV28 with TRBJ1-3, with D unresolved. V was cut by 5 bases and J by 4 bases, with 12 bases left in between. The CDR3 spans 14 residues. In germline, CDR1 is MDHEN, CDR2 SYDVKM. The DNA for the CDR3 is TGTGCCAGCAGTCCAGCCCCTCAGGGAAACACCATATATTTT. It translates to CASSPAPQGNTIYF.

This clonotype was seen a handful of times. The chain uses TRBV7-6 and TRBJ1-6; 9 bases agree with TRBD1. J was trimmed by 12 bases and V by 1 base; bases with no gene match: 10. Germline V gene data show CDR1 as SGHVS and CDR2 as FNYEAQ. This CDR3 comprises 16 residues. The CDR3 spells CASSLDRGPGERPLHF. CDR3 sequence (DNA): TGTGCCAGCAGCTTAGACAGGGGGCCGGGGGAGAGACCCCTCCACTTT.

A few counts support this clonotype. The rearrangement joins TRBV14 to TRBJ1-1, with D possibly matching TRBD1 (6 bases). CDR1 is SGHDN, CDR2 FVKESK, per germline. V shed 1 base and J shed 8 bases, with 11 bases lying between them. The CDR3 has 13 residues. The CDR3 nucleotides read TGTGCCAGCAGCCAAGCGGGGACATTGGAAGCTTTCTTT. This translates into CASSQAGTLEAFF.

In its sample, this clonotype ranks as medium-sized (0.01 to 0.1%). The V call is TRBV20-1, the J call TRBJ1-2, with 8 bases matching TRBD1. J was trimmed by 5 bases and V by 3 bases; bases with no gene match: 8. CDR3 size: 14 residues. Germline-derived CDR1 and CDR2 are DFQATT and SNEGSKA (reference sequence). The CDR3 sequence is CSASADRALYGYTF. In DNA, the CDR3 is TGCAGTGCTAGCGCGGACAGGGCCCTGTATGGCTACACCTTC.

V and J are TRBV6-2 or TRBV6-3 and TRBJ1-2; D may be TRBD1 (5 bases). Trimming shortened V by 5 bases and J by 8 bases, and 21 bases separated the two germline ends. The CDR3 extends over 15 amino acids. Germline CDR1 and CDR2: MNHEY and SVGEGT. This CDR3 is CASSRLQGSSGGYTF. CDR3 in DNA: TGTGCCAGCAGTAGACTCCAGGGTTCCAGTGGCGGCTACACCTTC.

The rearrangement links TRBV15 to TRBJ1-2; possible D gene TRBD1, 5 bases. The V gene lost 6 bases and the J gene lost 1 base, with 9 bases spanning the gap. Germline CDR1 LNHNV, CDR2 YYDKDF (reference sequence). This CDR3 comprises 13 residues. The CDR3 reads CATSRQSNYGYTF. CDR3 bases: TGTGCCACCAGTAGACAGAGTAACTATGGCTACACCTTC.

The chain employs TRBV5-4 and TRBJ2-7; D is unclear. The germline V and J ends were trimmed by 0 bases and 5 bases, with 12 bases remaining between them. This CDR3 is 14 amino acids long. CDR1 is SGHNT and CDR2 is YYREEE in the germline V gene (reference sequence). The CDR3 loop reads CASSLGVGQDEQYF. In DNA, the CDR3 is TGTGCCAGCAGCTTGGGGGTGGGTCAGGACGAGCAGTACTTC.

The chain uses TRBV10-3 and TRBJ1-5; D possibly corresponds to TRBD1 (5 bases). Germline CDR1 ENHRY, CDR2 SYGVKD. The V and J ends lost 8 bases and 6 bases respectively, with 11 bases between them. This CDR3 has 12 residues. The CDR3 loop is CAIGQGGQPQHF. The CDR3 region has the DNA TGTGCCATCGGGCAGGGCGGTCAGCCCCAGCATTTT.

This clonotype was counted a few times. The chain is built from TRBV15 and TRBJ1-2, with TRBD1 matching 8 bases. Germline loops: CDR1 LNHNV, CDR2 YYDKDF (reference sequence). Losses at the gene ends were 10 bases for V and 3 bases for J; bases not matched to a gene: 7. This CDR3 contains 13 residues. CDR3 in amino acids: CAIGQGLDYGYTF. CDR3 DNA sequence: TGTGCCATCGGACAGGGTCTAGACTATGGCTACACCTTC.

The gene calls are TRBV19 and TRBJ2-7; D remains ambiguous. V lost 4 bases, J lost 6 bases, and 13 bases lay in between. CDR3 length: 13 residues. CDR1 is LNHDA and CDR2 is SQIVND in the germline V gene (reference sequence). This CDR3 is CASSTTRGSEQYF. The CDR3 DNA sequence: TGTGCCAGTAGTACCACCCGAGGCTCCGAGCAGTACTTC.

This clonotype was seen a few times. CDR3 bases: TGTGCCAGCAGTAGGCAGACAGGGGCCGCAGGGGGAAGCAATCAGCCCCAGCATTTT. This gives the protein CASSRQTGAAGGSNQPQHF. The chain couples TRBV6-1 to TRBJ1-5; 8 positions match TRBD1. The CDR3 is 19 amino acids. After removal of 5 bases from V and 1 base from J, the junction contained 16 bases not matched to a gene. Germline CDR1 MNHNS, CDR2 SASEGT.

The V call is TRBV25-1, the J call TRBJ1-1, with 9 bases identical to TRBD1. In germline, CDR1 is MGHDK, CDR2 SYGVNS. This CDR3 has 20 amino acids. Trimming cost V 8 bases and J 4 bases; bases outside gene matches: 26. The CDR3 here is CASLPYRGRTGGTGVTEAFF. CDR3 DNA sequence: TGTGCCAGCCTCCCTTATAGGGGACGTACAGGGGGCACGGGTGTCACTGAAGCTTTCTTT.

The J gene is TRBJ2-3, the V gene TRBV28; tentatively, D is TRBD1 (5 bases). V lost 3 bases and J lost 1, with 8 bases in between. Germline V lookup: CDR1 MDHEN, CDR2 SYDVKM. The CDR3 spans 14 residues. The CDR3 nucleotides read TGTGCCAGCAGTTTCTTACAGGGCACAGATACGCAGTATTTT. Amino acids: CASSFLQGTDTQYF.

The chain couples TRBV2 to TRBJ1-1, with a weak D call TRBD1 (6 bases). The CDR3 consists of 17 residues. The germline CDR1 and CDR2 sequences are SNHLY and FYNNEI. Trimming took off 2 bases at V and 1 base at J, with 17 bases between the two ends. This CDR3 reads CASSEQGILGANTEAFF. CDR3 sequence (DNA): TGTGCCAGCAGTGAACAGGGGATTCTCGGTGCGAACACTGAAGCTTTCTTT.

The chain joins TRBV7-3 to TRBJ2-1, with TRBD2 matching 8 bases. The germline gives CDR1 SGHTA, CDR2 FQGTGA. The CDR3 has 16 residues. V lost 2 bases to trimming and J lost 6 bases; unmatched junction nucleotides: 9. This CDR3 is CASSLSSGSDLNEQFF. For the CDR3, the DNA is TGTGCCAGCAGCTTATCCAGCGGGAGCGATCTCAATGAGCAGTTCTTC.

This chain links TRBV2 with TRBJ2-3, with a possible D match to TRBD2 (6 bases). Germline lookup yields CDR1 SNHLY and CDR2 FYNNEI. CDR3 size: 14 residues. V lost 1 base and J 9 bases, leaving 14 bases between the germline ends. The CDR3 DNA sequence: TGTGCCAGCAGTGAAGGCCCCGCCGGAGGGACGCAGTATTTT. It encodes CASSEGPAGGTQYF. The whole variable domain, remainder taken from reference TRBV2 and TRBJ2-3, is EPEVTQTPSHQVTQMGQEVILRCVPISNHLYFYWYRQILGQKVEFLVSFYNNEISEKSEIFDDQFSVERPDGSNFTLKIRSTKLEDSAMYFCASSEGPAGGTQYFGPGTRLTVL.

This chain links TRBV10-3 with TRBJ2-5; no clear D gene. The J call may be mistaken, given a closer DNA end match to TRBJ2-7. Germline values: CDR1 ENHRY, CDR2 SYGVKD. This CDR3 is built from 12 residues. The CDR3 sequence: CAISDFLHEQYF. The CDR3 DNA reads TGTGCCATCAGTGACTTTCTACACGAGCAGTACTTC.

The chain uses TRBV7-9 and TRBJ1-2, with 7 bases matching TRBD1. The germline V gene has CDR1 SEHNR and CDR2 FQNEAQ (reference sequence). With V trimmed by 5 bases and J by 7 bases, 13 bases remained unmatched. The CDR3 spans 15 residues. The CDR3 coding sequence is TGTGCCAGCAGCCTGACCTTCGACAGGGTCTCTGGCTACACCTTC. Translation: CASSLTFDRVSGYTF.

This clonotype came up a few times. The gene calls are TRBV10-2 and TRBJ2-1; D is unresolved. The V end was cut by 4 bases, the J end by 0 bases, with 7 bases between. CDR3 length: 14 residues. Germline CDR1 WSHSY, CDR2 SAAADI. Written as DNA, the CDR3 is TGCGCCAGCAGTGCCAGCGTCTCCTACAATGAGCAGTTCTTC. It codes for CASSASVSYNEQFF.

V gene TRBV5-4 combines with J gene TRBJ2-7; D ambiguous. Germline V CDR1 and CDR2: SGHNT, YYREEE (reference sequence). The germline V and J ends were trimmed by 0 bases and 5 bases, with 6 bases remaining between them. This CDR3 has 12 residues. The CDR3 reads CASSLVSHEQYF. CDR3 sequence (DNA): TGTGCCAGCAGCTTGGTGAGCCACGAGCAGTACTTC.

The V and J genes are TRBV5-1 and TRBJ2-4, with D tentatively TRBD2 (5 bases). The CDR3 has 14 amino acids. Germline V lookup: CDR1 SGHRS, CDR2 YFSETQ. The ends were cut back, 4 bases at V and 8 bases at J, with 16 bases in the middle. This chain's CDR3 is CASSPDSLEDIQYF. The CDR3 nucleotides read TGCGCCAGCAGCCCGGACTCCTTGGAGGACATTCAGTACTTC.

V usage is TRBV20-1 and J usage is TRBJ1-6, with 9 positions matching TRBD1. J was trimmed by 6 bases and V by 6 bases; bases with no gene match: 3. CDR1 and CDR2 from the germline V gene are DFQATT and SNEGSKA (reference sequence). This CDR3 comprises 13 residues. The CDR3 loop reads CSAPGQGNSPLHF. The CDR3 DNA follows: TGCAGTGCCCCGGGACAGGGTAATTCACCCCTCCACTTT.

CDR3 region: CASSEAYQPNEKLFF. CDR3 bases: TGTGCCAGCAGTGAAGCGTACCAGCCTAATGAAAAACTGTTTTTT. The genes are TRBV6-1 and TRBJ1-4; D not certain. The V end lost 0 bases, the J end lost 3 bases, and 8 bases lay between the germline ends. Germline CDR1 is MNHNS and CDR2 is SASEGT. The CDR3 covers 15 residues.

The rearrangement joins TRBV11-3 to TRBJ2-1; 8 bases agree with TRBD1. The germline V gene encodes CDR1 SGHNT and CDR2 YENEEA. V lost 3 bases and J lost 8; bases outside the gene matches: 6. The CDR3 is made up of 14 amino acids. The DNA of the CDR3 is TGTGCCAGCAGCTTTCACAGGGGGTCCGATGAGCAGTTCTTC. This sequence encodes CASSFHRGSDEQFF.

This chain connects TRBV28 to TRBJ1-6; weak D call: TRBD1 (5 bases). Trimming removed 5 bases at V and 9 bases at J, with 17 bases between. This CDR3 is 15 amino acids long. Germline lookup yields CDR1 MDHEN and CDR2 SYDVKM. The CDR3 bases are TGTGCCAGCAGTGTTGTTCTGGGGGAGGGTTCACCCCTCCACTTT. This codes for CASSVVLGEGSPLHF.

This clonotype has a handful of counts. This chain's CDR3 is CSANRQRTAQNTEAFF. For the CDR3, the DNA is TGCAGTGCGAATCGCCAGAGGACAGCCCAGAACACTGAAGCTTTCTTT. The genes are TRBV20-1 and TRBJ1-1; a weak D match, TRBD1 (6 bases). Germline V gene lookup returns CDR1 DFQATT and CDR2 SNEGSKA (reference sequence). CDR3 size: 16 residues. The V end was cut by 6 bases, the J end by 1 base, with 21 bases between.

The chain combines TRBV4-3 with TRBJ2-5, with 11 nucleotides matching TRBD2. The CDR3 consists of 17 residues. V trimming: 4 bases; J trimming: 4 bases; junction bases outside the gene matches: 11. Germline CDR1 and CDR2: LGHNA and YSLEER. CDR3 protein: CASSPSLAGVRGETQYF. The CDR3 coding sequence is TGCGCCAGCAGCCCCTCACTAGCGGGGGTACGTGGAGAGACCCAGTACTTC.

The V gene is TRBV12-3 or TRBV12-4, the J gene TRBJ1-1; D call uncertain. V was cut by 3 bases and J by 1 base, with 6 bases left in between. The CDR3 runs 13 residues. CDR3 residues: CASSLQWNTEAFF. The CDR3 DNA is TGTGCCAGCAGTTTGCAGTGGAACACTGAAGCTTTCTTT.

V and J are TRBV30 and TRBJ2-7, with D possibly being TRBD1 (5 bases). The CDR3 loop spans 11 amino acids. Trimming pared 2 bases from V and 7 bases from J, leaving 9 bases between. The V gene's germline CDR1 is GTSNPN and CDR2 SVGIG (reference sequence). The CDR3: CAWSQRGEQYF. The CDR3 DNA sequence: TGTGCCTGGAGTCAAAGGGGAGAGCAGTACTTC.

Regarding this clonotype: The junction departs from germline at one end; a sequencing error may be responsible. The chain combines TRBV20-1 with TRBJ2-7; 11 bases match TRBD2. The CDR3 is made up of 16 amino acids. Germline V gene lookup returns CDR1 DFQATT and CDR2 SNEGSKA (reference sequence). The CDR3 is CSARGGTSGSNYEQYF. CDR3 bases: TGCAGTGCCAGAGGGGGTACTAGCGGGAGTAATTACGAGCAGTACTTC.